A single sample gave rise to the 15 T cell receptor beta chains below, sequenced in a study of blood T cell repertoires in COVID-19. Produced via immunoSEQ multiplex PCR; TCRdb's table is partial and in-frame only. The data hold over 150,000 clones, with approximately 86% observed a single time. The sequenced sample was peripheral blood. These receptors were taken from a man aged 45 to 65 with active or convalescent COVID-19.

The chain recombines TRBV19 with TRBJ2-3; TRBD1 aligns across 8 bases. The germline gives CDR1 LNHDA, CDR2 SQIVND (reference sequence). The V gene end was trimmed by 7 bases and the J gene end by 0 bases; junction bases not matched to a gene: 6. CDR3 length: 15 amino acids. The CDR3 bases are TGTGCCAGTATAAGGACAGGGACGAGCACAGATACGCAGTATTTT. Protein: CASIRTGTSTDTQYF.

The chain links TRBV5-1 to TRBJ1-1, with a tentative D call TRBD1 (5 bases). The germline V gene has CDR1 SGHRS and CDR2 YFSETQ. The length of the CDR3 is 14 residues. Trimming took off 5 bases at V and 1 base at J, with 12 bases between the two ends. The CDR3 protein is CASSYGHSNTEAFF. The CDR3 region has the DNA TGCGCCAGCAGTTACGGACACTCGAACACTGAAGCTTTCTTT.

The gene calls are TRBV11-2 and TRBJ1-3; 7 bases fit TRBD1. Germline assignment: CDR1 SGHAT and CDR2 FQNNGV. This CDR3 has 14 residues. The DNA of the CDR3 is TGTGCTTCGGGCAGGGGGGAATCTGGAAACACCATATATTTT. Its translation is CASGRGESGNTIYF. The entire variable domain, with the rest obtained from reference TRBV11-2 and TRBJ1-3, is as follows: EAGVAQSPRYKIIEKRQSVAFWCNPISGHATLYWYQQILGQGPKLLIQFQNNGVVDDSQLPKDRFSAERLKGVDSTLKIQPAKLEDSAVYLCASGRGESGNTIYFGEGSWLTVV.

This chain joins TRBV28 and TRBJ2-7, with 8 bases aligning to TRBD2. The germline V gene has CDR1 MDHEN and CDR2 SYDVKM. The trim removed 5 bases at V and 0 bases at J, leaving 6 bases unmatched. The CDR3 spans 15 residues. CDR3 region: CASSASGSPSYEQYF. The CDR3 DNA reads TGTGCCAGCAGTGCTAGCGGGTCCCCCTCCTACGAGCAGTACTTC.

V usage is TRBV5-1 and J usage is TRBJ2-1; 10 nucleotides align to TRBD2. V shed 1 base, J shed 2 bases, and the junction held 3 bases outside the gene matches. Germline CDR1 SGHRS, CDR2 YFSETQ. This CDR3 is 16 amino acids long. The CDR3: CASSLRLAGAYNEQFF. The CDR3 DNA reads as TGCGCCAGCAGCTTGAGGCTAGCGGGGGCCTACAATGAGCAGTTCTTC.

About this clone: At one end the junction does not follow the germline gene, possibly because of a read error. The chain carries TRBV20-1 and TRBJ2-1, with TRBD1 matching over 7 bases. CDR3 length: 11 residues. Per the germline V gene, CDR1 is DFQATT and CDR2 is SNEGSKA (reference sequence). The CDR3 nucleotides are TGCAGTGCGAGAGACAGGGTTGAGCAGTTCTTC. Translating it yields CSARDRVEQFF.

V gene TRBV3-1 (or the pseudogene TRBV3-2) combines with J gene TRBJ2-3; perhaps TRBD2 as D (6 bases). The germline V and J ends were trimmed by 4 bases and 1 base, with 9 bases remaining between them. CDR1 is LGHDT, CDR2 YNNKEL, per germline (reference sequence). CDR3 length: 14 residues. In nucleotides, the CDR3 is TGTGCCAGCAGCCCCCGGAGGGGCACAGATACGCAGTATTTT. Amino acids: CASSPRRGTDTQYF.

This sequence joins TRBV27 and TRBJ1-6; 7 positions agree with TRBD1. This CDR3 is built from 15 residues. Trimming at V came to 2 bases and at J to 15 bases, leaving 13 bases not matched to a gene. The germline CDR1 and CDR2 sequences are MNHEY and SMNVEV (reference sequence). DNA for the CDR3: TGTGCCAGCAGTTTAAGACTGTCGGCAGGGGGTCTCCTCCACTTT. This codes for CASSLRLSAGGLLHF.

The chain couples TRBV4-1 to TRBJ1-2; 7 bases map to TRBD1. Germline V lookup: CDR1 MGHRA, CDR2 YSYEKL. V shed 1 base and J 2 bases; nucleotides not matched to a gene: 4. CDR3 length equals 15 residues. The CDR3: CASSQGIQGNYGYTF. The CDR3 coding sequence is TGCGCCAGCAGCCAAGGTATACAGGGGAACTATGGCTACACCTTC.

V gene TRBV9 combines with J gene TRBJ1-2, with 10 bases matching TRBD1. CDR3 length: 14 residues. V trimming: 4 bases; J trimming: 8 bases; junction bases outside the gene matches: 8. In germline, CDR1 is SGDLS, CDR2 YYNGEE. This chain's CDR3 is CASSQGTGELGYTF. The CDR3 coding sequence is TGTGCCAGCAGCCAGGGGACAGGGGAATTGGGCTACACCTTC. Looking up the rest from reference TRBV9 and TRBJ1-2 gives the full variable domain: DSGVTQTPKHLITATGQRVTLRCSPRSGDLSVYWYQQSLDQGLQFLIQYYNGEERAKGNILERFSAQQFPDLHSELNLSSLELGDSALYFCASSQGTGELGYTFGSGTRLTVV.

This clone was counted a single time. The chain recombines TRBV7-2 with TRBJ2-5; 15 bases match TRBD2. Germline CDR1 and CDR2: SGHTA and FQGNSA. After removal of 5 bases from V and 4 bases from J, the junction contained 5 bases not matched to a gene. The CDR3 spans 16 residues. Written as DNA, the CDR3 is TGTGCCAGCAGCGGCGGACTAGCGGGGGGGCCAGAGACCCAGTACTTC. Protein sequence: CASSGGLAGGPETQYF.

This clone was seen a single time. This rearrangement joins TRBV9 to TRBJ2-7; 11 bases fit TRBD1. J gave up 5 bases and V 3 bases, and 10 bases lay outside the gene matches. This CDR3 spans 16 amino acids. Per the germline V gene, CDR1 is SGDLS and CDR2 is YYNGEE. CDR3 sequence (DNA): TGTGCCAGCAGCGGAGGTGGCGGACAGGGGGCCAACGAGCAGTACTTC. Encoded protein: CASSGGGGQGANEQYF.

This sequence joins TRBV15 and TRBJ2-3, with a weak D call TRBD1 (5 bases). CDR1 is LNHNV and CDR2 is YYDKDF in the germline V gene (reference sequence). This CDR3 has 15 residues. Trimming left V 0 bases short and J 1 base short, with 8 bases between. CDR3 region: CATSRDPQGTDTQYF. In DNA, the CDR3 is TGTGCCACCAGCAGAGATCCACAGGGCACAGATACGCAGTATTTT.

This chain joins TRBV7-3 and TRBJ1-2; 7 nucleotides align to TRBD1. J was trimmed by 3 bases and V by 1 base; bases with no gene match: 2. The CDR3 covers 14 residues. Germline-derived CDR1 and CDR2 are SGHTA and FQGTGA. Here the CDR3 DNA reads TGTGCCAGCAGCTTAATTGGGACAGACTATGGCTACACCTTC. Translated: CASSLIGTDYGYTF.

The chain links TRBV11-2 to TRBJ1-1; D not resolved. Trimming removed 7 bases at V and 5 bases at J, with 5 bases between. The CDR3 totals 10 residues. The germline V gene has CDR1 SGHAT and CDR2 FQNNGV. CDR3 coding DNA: TGTGCCAGCAATGTAACTGAAGCTTTCTTT. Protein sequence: CASNVTEAFF. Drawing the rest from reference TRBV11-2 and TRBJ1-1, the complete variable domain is EAGVAQSPRYKIIEKRQSVAFWCNPISGHATLYWYQQILGQGPKLLIQFQNNGVVDDSQLPKDRFSAERLKGVDSTLKIQPAKLEDSAVYLCASNVTEAFFGQGTRLTVV.